This entry lists 19 T cell receptor beta chains sequenced from one sample in a study of HIV-infected patients and healthy controls. Reverse transcription used 450 to 650 ng RNA and constant-region primers for alpha and beta. Each of the alpha and beta chains got its own library through chain-specific third strand synthesis with indices. TCRdb redid the calling of the 5' RACE reads with MiXCR, one entry per CDR3 protein. Seen here are about 6,500 distinct CDR3 sequences, roughly 7.4% observed once, and the top ten hold about 16%. Antiretroviral therapy had run roughly three months, about 14 weeks, before follow-up blood collection. The repertoire came from unfractionated whole blood and reflected all unsorted peripheral T cells. The sample in question was blood, obtained during antiretroviral therapy. The origin of the receptors is an adult with HIV infection.

Relative to its sample, this clonotype is medium-sized. This chain links TRBV29-1 with TRBJ2-3; D may be TRBD2 (5 bases). Trimming removed 0 bases from V and 0 bases from J, with 7 bases in between. Germline values: CDR1 SQVTM, CDR2 ANQGSEA. The CDR3 consists of 14 residues. CDR3 coding DNA: TGCAGCGTTGAAGATCGGACTAGCACAGATACGCAGTATTTT. Translation: CSVEDRTSTDTQYF.

This clonotype was seen ten or more times. This chain links TRBV7-9 with TRBJ2-3; 14 nucleotides match TRBD2. J lost 4 bases, V lost 8 bases, and 8 bases had no gene match. The CDR3 is made up of 16 amino acids. Germline CDR1 and CDR2: SEHNR and FQNEAQ (reference sequence). The DNA for the CDR3 is TGTGCCAGCGGCGGGGGACTAGCGGGAGTATCAGATACGCAGTATTTT. Translating gives CASGGGLAGVSDTQYF.

This clonotype is deemed medium-sized. This chain connects TRBV7-9 to TRBJ2-5; the match to TRBD1 covers 9 bases. The V segment lost 2 bases and the J segment 2 bases; nucleotides outside the gene matches: 9. CDR1 SEHNR and CDR2 FQNEAQ come from the germline V gene (reference sequence). The CDR3 has 17 amino acids. CDR3 DNA: TGTGCCAGCAGCTTATCACCCGGACAGGGGTTTCAAGAGACCCAGTACTTC. It encodes CASSLSPGQGFQETQYF.

In this sample, this clonotype turned up many times. The CDR3 sequence: CASGADSYNEQFF. The CDR3 bases are TGTGCCAGCGGGGCGGATTCCTACAATGAGCAGTTCTTC. V is TRBV27 and J is TRBJ2-1; D may be TRBD1 (5 bases). CDR1 is MNHEY and CDR2 is SMNVEV in the germline V gene (reference sequence). The CDR3 consists of 13 residues. Trimming took off 8 bases at V and 1 base at J, with 9 bases between the two ends.

This clonotype has ten or more counts. The CDR3 loop is CASSIGGGSNQPQHF. For the CDR3, the DNA is TGTGCCAGTAGTATTGGGGGGGGAAGCAATCAGCCCCAGCATTTT. The gene calls are TRBV19 and TRBJ1-5, with D possibly being TRBD1 (5 bases). Germline loops: CDR1 LNHDA, CDR2 SQIVND (reference sequence). This CDR3 has 15 residues. V was pared by 3 bases and J by 1 base, with 10 bases between.

This clonotype is deemed medium-sized. The chain recombines TRBV24-1 with TRBJ2-2, with D perhaps matching TRBD2 (5 bases). The V and J ends lost 5 bases and 3 bases respectively, with 9 bases between them. Germline-derived CDR1 and CDR2 are KGHDR and SFDVKD. This CDR3 region has 14 residues. CDR3 coding DNA: TGTGCCACCAGTGGGGGAGTATACACCGGGGAGCTGTTTTTT. It is translated as CATSGGVYTGELFF.

This clonotype was picked up many times. This chain joins TRBV12-3 or TRBV12-4 and TRBJ1-2, with unresolved D. This CDR3 has 13 amino acids. Trimming left V 2 bases short and J 0 bases short, with 4 bases between. The chain's CDR3 is CASSLNANYGYTF. The DNA of the CDR3 is TGTGCCAGCAGTTTAAATGCTAACTATGGCTACACCTTC.

This clonotype was picked up a small number of times. V usage is TRBV7-2 and J usage is TRBJ1-2, with a possible D match to TRBD1 (5 bases). Germline V gene data show CDR1 as SGHTA and CDR2 as FQGNSA. Trimming stripped 3 bases from V and 3 bases from J, with 8 bases between. This CDR3 has 13 amino acids. The CDR3 spells CASSFLTDYGYTF. The CDR3 DNA is TGTGCCAGCAGCTTCCTGACAGACTATGGCTACACCTTC.

This clonotype is deemed medium-sized (0.01 to 0.1%). The genes are TRBV6-5 and TRBJ1-1; D is undetermined. Trimming pared 4 bases from V and 4 bases from J, leaving 19 bases between. The V gene's germline CDR1 is MNHEY and CDR2 SVGAGI. This CDR3 comprises 16 residues. The CDR3 DNA reads TGTGCCAGCAGTTCCCGCGACGGAAGGGCGCGCACTGAAGCTTTCTTT. Amino acids: CASSSRDGRARTEAFF.

This clonotype was seen only a few times. Here the CDR3 reads CASSGEKLFF. Written as DNA, the CDR3 is TGTGCCAGCAGCGGCGAAAAACTGTTTTTT. The chain recombines TRBV21-1 with TRBJ1-4. TRBV21-1 is flagged as a pseudogene. This CDR3 comprises 10 residues.

This clonotype was found many times. The rearrangement links TRBV28 to TRBJ1-6, with D unresolved. The CDR3 is 15 residues long. V shed 5 bases and J shed 7 bases, with 15 bases lying between them. Germline V gene sequence: CDR1 MDHEN, CDR2 SYDVKM. This CDR3 is CASSPPSGLNSPLHF. Written as DNA, the CDR3 is TGTGCCAGCAGTCCTCCATCGGGCCTAAATTCACCCCTCCACTTT.

The table lists this clonotype with a few counts. The genes are TRBV5-4 and TRBJ2-1, with D perhaps TRBD1 (6 bases). Germline CDR1 and CDR2: SGHNT and YYREEE (reference sequence). The CDR3 length is 14 residues. V was shortened by 2 bases and J by 5 bases, with 11 bases between the two germline ends. The CDR3 reads CASSLRTDNNEQFF. The CDR3 DNA sequence: TGTGCCAGCAGCTTAAGGACAGACAACAATGAGCAGTTCTTC.

J is TRBJ2-1 and V is TRBV2; D might be TRBD1 or TRBD2, each matching 5 bases. The V end lost 3 bases, the J end lost 5 bases, and 8 bases lay between the germline ends. The length of the CDR3 is 13 residues. The germline gives CDR1 SNHLY, CDR2 FYNNEI. This CDR3 reads CASSDRGHNEQFF. The CDR3 nucleotides are TGTGCCAGCAGTGACCGGGGCCACAATGAGCAGTTCTTC.

This clonotype occurred a few times. The V and J genes are TRBV5-1 and TRBJ1-1; TRBD1 agrees at 7 bases. CDR1 SGHRS and CDR2 YFSETQ come from the germline V gene. The V and J ends lost 1 base and 1 base, in that order; junction bases with no gene match: 7. The CDR3 has 16 residues. CDR3 amino acids: CASSLYGAGGNTEAFF. DNA for the CDR3: TGCGCCAGCAGCTTGTACGGGGCAGGGGGGAACACTGAAGCTTTCTTT.

This clonotype counts as medium-sized. The rearrangement links TRBV6-5 to TRBJ1-1; D might be TRBD1 (6 bases). The CDR3 runs 16 residues. V shed 6 bases and J shed 0 bases, with 17 bases lying between them. The germline CDR1 and CDR2 sequences are MNHEY and SVGAGI. CDR3 sequence (DNA): TGTGCCAGCAGGAGGACAGCTTCCTCTATGAACACTGAAGCTTTCTTT. This codes for CASRRTASSMNTEAFF.

Within the sample, this clonotype is medium-sized (0.01 to 0.1%). The chain uses TRBV12-5 and TRBJ2-5; D gene unclear. This CDR3 is built from 13 residues. The V gene lost 0 bases and the J gene lost 1 base, with 3 bases spanning the gap. CDR1 LGHNT and CDR2 FRNRAP come from the germline V gene. The DNA of the CDR3 is TGTGCTAGTGGTTTGGTAGGCCAAGAGACCCAGTACTTC. Its protein product is CASGLVGQETQYF.

This clonotype is categorized as medium-sized. The V call is TRBV7-9, the J call TRBJ2-2, with a possible D match to TRBD2 (5 bases). The CDR3 spans 14 residues. The germline CDR1 and CDR2 sequences are SEHNR and FQNEAQ (reference sequence). Trimming pared 3 bases from V and 0 bases from J, leaving 5 bases between. CDR3 protein: CASSLRANTGELFF. The CDR3 DNA reads as TGTGCCAGCAGCTTGAGGGCGAACACCGGGGAGCTGTTTTTT.

By sample share, this clonotype is medium-sized (0.01 to 0.1%). A junction end diverges from the germline sequence, so it may reflect a read error. The V and J genes are TRBV7-9 and TRBJ2-5; 8 nucleotides match TRBD2. CDR3 length: 16 amino acids. From germline, CDR1 is SEHNR and CDR2 FQNEAQ (reference sequence). The CDR3 nucleotides read TGTGCCAGCACCTTAGACGGGAGGGCCCTGCAAGAGACCCAGTACTTC. Translated, it gives CASTLDGRALQETQYF.

With regard to this clonotype: A read error is possible here, since a much larger clone lies one base away. The DNA is omitted, as the CDR3 cannot be located on it reliably, and the CDR3 follows TCRdb's listing. The chain recombines TRBV19 with TRBJ1-5; TRBD1 was called by the table and not checked on the DNA. The V gene's germline CDR1 is LNHDA and CDR2 SQIVND (reference sequence). The length of the CDR3 is 15 amino acids, counting both ends. The CDR3 sequence is CASSIWGGGNQPQNF.